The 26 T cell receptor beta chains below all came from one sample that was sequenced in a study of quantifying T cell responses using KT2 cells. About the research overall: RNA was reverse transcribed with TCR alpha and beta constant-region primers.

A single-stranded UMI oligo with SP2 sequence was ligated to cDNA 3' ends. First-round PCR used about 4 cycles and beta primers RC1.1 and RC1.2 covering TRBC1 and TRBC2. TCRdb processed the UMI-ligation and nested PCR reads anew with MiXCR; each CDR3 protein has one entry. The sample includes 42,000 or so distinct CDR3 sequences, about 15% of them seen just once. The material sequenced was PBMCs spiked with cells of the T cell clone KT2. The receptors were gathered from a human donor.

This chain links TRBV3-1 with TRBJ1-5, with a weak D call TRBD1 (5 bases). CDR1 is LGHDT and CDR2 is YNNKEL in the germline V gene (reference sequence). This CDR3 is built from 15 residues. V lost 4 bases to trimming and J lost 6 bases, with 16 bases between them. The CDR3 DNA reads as TGTGCCAGCAGCCCCCAGTGGGGGGGTGGTCAGCCCCAGCATTTT. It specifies CASSPQWGGGQPQHF.

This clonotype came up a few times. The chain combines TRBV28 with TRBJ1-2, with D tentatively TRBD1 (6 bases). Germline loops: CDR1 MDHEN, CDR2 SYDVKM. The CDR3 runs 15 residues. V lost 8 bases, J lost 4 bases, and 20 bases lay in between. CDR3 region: CASRQTGGSGYGYTF. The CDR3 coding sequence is TGTGCCAGCCGTCAGACAGGCGGGTCTGGCTATGGCTACACCTTC.

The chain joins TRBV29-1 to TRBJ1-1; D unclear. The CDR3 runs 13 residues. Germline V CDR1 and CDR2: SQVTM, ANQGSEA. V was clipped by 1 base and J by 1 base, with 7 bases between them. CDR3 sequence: CSVEVRQNTEAFF. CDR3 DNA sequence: TGCAGCGTTGAAGTCAGGCAGAACACTGAAGCTTTCTTT.

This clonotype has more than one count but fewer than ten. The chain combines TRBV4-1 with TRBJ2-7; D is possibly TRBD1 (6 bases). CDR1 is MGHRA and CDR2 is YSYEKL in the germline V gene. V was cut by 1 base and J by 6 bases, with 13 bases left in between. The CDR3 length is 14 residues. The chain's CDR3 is CASSQVRGNSEQYF. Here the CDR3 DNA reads TGCGCCAGCAGCCAAGTTAGGGGGAATAGCGAGCAGTACTTC.

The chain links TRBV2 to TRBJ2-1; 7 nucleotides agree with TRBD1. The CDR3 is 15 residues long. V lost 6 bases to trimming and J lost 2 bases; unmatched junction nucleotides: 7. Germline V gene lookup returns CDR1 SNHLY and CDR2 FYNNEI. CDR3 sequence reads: CASSLQGTAYNEQFF. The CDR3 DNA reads TGTGCCAGCAGCCTACAGGGGACAGCCTACAATGAGCAGTTCTTC.

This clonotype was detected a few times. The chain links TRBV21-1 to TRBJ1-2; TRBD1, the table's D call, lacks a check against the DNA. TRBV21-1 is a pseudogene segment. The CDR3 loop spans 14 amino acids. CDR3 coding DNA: TGTGCCAGCAGCAAAGGGACAGGGGGCCGTGGCTACACCTTC. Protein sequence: CASSKGTGGRGYTF.

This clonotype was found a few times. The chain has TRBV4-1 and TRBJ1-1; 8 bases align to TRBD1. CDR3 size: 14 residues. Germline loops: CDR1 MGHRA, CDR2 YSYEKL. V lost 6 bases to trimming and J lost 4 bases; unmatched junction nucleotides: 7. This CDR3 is CASRGTGRGTEAFF. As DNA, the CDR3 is TGCGCCAGCAGGGGGACAGGCCGGGGCACTGAAGCTTTCTTT.

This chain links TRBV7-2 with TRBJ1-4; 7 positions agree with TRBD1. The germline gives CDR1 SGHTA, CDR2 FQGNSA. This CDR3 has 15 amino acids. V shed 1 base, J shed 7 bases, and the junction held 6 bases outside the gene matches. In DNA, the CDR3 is TGTGCCAGCAGCTTAGGAGGGTCAGGGGGTGAAAAACTGTTTTTT. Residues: CASSLGGSGGEKLFF.

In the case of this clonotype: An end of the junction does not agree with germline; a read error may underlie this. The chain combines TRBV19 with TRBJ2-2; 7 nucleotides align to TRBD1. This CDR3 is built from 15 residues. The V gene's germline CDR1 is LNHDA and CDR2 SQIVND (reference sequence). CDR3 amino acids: CASSPRDRNTGKLFF. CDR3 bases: TGTGCCAGTAGTCCCCGGGACAGAAACACCGGGAAGCTGTTTTTT.

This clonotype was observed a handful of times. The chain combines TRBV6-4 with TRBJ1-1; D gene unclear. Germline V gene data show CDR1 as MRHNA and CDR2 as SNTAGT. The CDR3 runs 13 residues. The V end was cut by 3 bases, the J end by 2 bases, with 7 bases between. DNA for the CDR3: TGTGCCAGCAGTGATGGGAGCAACACTGAAGCTTTCTTT. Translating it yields CASSDGSNTEAFF.

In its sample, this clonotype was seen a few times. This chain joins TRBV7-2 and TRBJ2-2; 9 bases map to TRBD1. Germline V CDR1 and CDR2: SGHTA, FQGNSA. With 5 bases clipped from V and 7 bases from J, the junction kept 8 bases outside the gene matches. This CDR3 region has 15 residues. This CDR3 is CASSAGTGLSGELFF. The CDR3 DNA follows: TGTGCCAGCAGCGCCGGGACAGGGTTGAGCGGGGAGCTGTTTTTT.

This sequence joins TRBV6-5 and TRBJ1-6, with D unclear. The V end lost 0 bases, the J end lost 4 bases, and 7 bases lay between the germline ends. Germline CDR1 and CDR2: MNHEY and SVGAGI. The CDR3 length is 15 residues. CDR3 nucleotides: TGTGCCAGCAGTTACTCCCTGGGTTATAATTCACCCCTCCACTTT. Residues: CASSYSLGYNSPLHF.

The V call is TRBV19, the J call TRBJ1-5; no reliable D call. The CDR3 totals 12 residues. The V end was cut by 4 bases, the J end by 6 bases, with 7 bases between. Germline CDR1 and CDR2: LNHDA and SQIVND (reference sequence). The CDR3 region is CASSNEGQPQHF. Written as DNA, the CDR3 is TGTGCCAGTAGTAACGAAGGTCAGCCCCAGCATTTT. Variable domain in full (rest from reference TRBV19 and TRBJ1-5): DGGITQSPKYLFRKEGQNVTLSCEQNLNHDAMYWYRQDPGQGLRLIYYSQIVNDFQKGDIAEGYSVSREKKESFPLTVTSAQKNPTAFYLCASSNEGQPQHFGDGTRLSIL.

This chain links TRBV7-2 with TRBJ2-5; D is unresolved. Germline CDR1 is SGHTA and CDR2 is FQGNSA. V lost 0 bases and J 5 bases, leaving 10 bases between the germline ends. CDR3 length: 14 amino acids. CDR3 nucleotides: TGTGCCAGCAGCTTAGCGGGGAATCCGGAGACCCAGTACTTC. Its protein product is CASSLAGNPETQYF.

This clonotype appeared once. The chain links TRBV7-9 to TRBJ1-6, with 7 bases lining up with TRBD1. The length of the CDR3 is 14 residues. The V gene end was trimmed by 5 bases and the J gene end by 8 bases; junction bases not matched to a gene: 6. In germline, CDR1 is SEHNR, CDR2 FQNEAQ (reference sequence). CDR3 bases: TGTGCCAGCAGCCGCCAGGGGGTGGATTCACCCCTCCACTTT. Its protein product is CASSRQGVDSPLHF.

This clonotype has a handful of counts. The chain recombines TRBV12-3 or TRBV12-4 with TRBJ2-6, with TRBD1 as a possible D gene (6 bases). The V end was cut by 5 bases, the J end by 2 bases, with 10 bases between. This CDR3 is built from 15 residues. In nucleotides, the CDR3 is TGTGCCAGCAGTCCCGGGACACCTGGGGCCAACGTCCTGACTTTC. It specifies CASSPGTPGANVLTF.

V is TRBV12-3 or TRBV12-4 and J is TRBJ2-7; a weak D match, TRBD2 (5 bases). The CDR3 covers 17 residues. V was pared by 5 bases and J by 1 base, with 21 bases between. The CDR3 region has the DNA TGTGCCAGCAGTCGGGGTAGACTTTTTGCCGGGTCCTACGAGCAGTACTTC. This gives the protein CASSRGRLFAGSYEQYF.

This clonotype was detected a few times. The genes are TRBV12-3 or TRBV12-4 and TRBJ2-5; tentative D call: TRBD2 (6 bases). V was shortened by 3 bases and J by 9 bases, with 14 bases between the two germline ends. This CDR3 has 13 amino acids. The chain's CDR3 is CASSLKAGGAQYF. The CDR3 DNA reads TGTGCCAGCAGTTTGAAAGCGGGTGGGGCCCAGTACTTC.

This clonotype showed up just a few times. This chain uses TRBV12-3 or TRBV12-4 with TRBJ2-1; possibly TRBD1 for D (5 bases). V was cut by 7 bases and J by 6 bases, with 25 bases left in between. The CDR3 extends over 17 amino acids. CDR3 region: CASKASLGLKGVNEQFF. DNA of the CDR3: TGTGCCAGCAAGGCAAGCTTAGGTTTGAAAGGGGTCAATGAGCAGTTCTTC.

The chain's CDR3 is CASSLEAGYSTEAFF. DNA for the CDR3: TGTGCCAGCAGCTTAGAAGCAGGGTATTCCACTGAAGCTTTCTTT. The chain employs TRBV11-2 and TRBJ1-1; TRBD1 might be the D (5 bases). The CDR3 covers 15 residues. Germline assignment: CDR1 SGHAT and CDR2 FQNNGV. Trimming removed 0 bases at V and 4 bases at J, with 12 bases between.

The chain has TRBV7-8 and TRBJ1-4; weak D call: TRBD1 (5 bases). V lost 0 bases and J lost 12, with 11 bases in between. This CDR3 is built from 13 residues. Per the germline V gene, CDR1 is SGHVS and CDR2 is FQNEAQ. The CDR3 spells CASSLALGTELFF. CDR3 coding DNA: TGTGCCAGCAGCTTAGCGCTCGGGACGGAACTGTTTTTT.

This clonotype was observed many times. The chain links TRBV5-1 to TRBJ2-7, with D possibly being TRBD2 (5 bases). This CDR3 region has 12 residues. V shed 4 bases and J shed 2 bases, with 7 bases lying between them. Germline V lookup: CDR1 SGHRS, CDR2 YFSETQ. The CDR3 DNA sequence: TGCGCCAGCAGCGAGGGAACCTACGAGCAGTACTTC. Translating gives CASSEGTYEQYF.

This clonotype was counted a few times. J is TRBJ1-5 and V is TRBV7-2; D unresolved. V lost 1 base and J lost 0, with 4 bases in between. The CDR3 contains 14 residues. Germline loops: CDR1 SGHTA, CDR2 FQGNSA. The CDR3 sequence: CASSLVGSNQPQHF. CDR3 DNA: TGTGCCAGCAGCTTAGTTGGTAGCAATCAGCCCCAGCATTTT.

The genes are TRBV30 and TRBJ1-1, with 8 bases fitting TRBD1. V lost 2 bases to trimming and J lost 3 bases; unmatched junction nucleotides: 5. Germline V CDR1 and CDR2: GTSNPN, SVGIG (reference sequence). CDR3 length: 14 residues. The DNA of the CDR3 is TGTGCCTGGAGTCTAGGACAGGGCTACACTGAAGCTTTCTTT. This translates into CAWSLGQGYTEAFF.

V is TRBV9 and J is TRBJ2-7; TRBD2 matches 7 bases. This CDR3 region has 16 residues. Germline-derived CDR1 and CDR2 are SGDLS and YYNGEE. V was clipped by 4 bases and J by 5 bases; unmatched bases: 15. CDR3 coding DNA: TGTGCCAGCAGCCCACAGTCTGGACTAGGAGAGGACGAGCAGTACTTC. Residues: CASSPQSGLGEDEQYF. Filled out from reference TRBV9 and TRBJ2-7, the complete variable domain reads DSGVTQTPKHLITATGQRVTLRCSPRSGDLSVYWYQQSLDQGLQFLIQYYNGEERAKGNILERFSAQQFPDLHSELNLSSLELGDSALYFCASSPQSGLGEDEQYFGPGTRLTVT.

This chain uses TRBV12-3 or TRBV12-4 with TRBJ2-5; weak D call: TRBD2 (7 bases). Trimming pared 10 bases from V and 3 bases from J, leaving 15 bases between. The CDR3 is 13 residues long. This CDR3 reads CATQRGAKETQYF. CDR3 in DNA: TGTGCCACCCAACGGGGGGCCAAAGAGACCCAGTACTTC.